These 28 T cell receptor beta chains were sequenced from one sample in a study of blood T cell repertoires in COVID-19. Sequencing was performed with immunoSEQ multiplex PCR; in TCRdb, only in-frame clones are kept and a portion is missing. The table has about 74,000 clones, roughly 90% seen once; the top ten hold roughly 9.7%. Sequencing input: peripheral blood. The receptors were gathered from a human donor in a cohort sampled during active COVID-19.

DNA for the CDR3: TGTGCCAGCAGTGGGACTAGCGGAATGTATTCCTACAATGAGCAGTTCTTC. The encoded protein is CASSGTSGMYSYNEQFF. V is TRBV6-1 and J is TRBJ2-1, with 10 bases identical to TRBD2. The length of the CDR3 is 17 residues. Unmatched junction bases numbered 7, after V lost 4 bases and J lost 1 base. The germline V gene has CDR1 MNHNS and CDR2 SASEGT.

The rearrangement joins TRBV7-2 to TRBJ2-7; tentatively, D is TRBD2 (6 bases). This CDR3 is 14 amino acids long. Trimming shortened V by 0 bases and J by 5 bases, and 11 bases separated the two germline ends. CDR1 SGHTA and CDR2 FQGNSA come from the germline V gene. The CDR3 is CASSLAGGRDEQYF. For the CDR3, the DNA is TGTGCCAGCAGCTTAGCGGGAGGAAGGGACGAGCAGTACTTC. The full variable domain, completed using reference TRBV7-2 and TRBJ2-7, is GAGVSQSPSNKVTEKGKDVELRCDPISGHTALYWYRQSLGQGLEFLIYFQGNSAPDKSGLPSDRFSAERTGGSVSTLTIQRTQQEDSAVYLCASSLAGGRDEQYFGPGTRLTVT.

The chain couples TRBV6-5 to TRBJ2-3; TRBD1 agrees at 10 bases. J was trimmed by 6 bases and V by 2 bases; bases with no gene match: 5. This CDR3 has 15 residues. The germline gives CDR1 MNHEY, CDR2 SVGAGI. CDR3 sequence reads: CASSYPGQGVDTQYF. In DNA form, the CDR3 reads TGTGCCAGCAGTTACCCCGGACAGGGGGTGGATACGCAGTATTTT.

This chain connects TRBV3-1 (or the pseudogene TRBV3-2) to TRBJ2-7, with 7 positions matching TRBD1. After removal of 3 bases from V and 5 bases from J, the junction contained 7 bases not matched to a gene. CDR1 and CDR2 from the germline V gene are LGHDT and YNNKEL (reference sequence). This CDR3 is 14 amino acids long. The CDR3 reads CASSQLRGTHEQYF. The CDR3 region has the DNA TGTGCCAGCAGCCAGCTCAGGGGGACCCACGAGCAGTACTTC.

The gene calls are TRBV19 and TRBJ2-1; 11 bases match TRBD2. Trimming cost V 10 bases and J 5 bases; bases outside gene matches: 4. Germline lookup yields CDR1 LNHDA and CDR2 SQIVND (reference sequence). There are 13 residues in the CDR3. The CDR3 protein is CAKRLAGNNEQFF. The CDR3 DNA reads TGTGCCAAAAGACTAGCGGGGAACAATGAGCAGTTCTTC.

This CDR3 reads CSASNRYEQYF. The CDR3 region has the DNA TGCAGTGCTAGTAATCGCTACGAGCAGTACTTC. The J gene is TRBJ2-7, the V gene TRBV20-1; D ambiguous. CDR3 length equals 11 residues. CDR1 and CDR2 (germline): DFQATT, SNEGSKA (reference sequence). With 3 bases removed from V and 3 bases from J, the gap between germline ends came to 6 bases.

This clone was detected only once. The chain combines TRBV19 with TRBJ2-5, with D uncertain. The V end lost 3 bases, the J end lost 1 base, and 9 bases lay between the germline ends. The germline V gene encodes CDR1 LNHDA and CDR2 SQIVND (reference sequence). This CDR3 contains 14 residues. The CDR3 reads CASSIGPGQETQYF. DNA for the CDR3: TGTGCCAGTAGTATCGGTCCGGGCCAAGAGACCCAGTACTTC.

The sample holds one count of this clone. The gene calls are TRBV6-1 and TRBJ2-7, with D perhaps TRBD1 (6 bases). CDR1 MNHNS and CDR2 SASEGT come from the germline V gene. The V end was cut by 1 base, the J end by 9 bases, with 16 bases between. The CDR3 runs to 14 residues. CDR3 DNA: TGTGCCAGCAGTGAAGAAGCATATGGGGGCGCGCAGTACTTC. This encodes CASSEEAYGGAQYF.

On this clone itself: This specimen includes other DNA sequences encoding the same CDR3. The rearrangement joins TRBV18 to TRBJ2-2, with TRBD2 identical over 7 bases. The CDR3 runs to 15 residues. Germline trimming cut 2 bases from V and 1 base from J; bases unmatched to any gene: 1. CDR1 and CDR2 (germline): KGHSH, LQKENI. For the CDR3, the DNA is TGTGCCAGCTCACCATCTAGCGGGAACACCGGGGAGCTGTTTTTT. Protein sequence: CASSPSSGNTGELFF.

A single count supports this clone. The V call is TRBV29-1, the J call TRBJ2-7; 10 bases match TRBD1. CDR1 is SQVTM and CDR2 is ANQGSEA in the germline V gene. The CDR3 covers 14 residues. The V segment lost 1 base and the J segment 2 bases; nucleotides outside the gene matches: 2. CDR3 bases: TGCAGCGTTGAAGCCGGACAGGGGGCCTACGAGCAGTACTTC. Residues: CSVEAGQGAYEQYF.

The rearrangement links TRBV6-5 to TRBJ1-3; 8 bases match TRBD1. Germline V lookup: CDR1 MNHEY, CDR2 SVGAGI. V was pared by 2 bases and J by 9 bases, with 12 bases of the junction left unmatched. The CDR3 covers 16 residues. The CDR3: CASSYGQGGRGGTIYF. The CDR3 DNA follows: TGTGCCAGCAGTTACGGACAGGGAGGCCGGGGAGGCACCATATATTTT.

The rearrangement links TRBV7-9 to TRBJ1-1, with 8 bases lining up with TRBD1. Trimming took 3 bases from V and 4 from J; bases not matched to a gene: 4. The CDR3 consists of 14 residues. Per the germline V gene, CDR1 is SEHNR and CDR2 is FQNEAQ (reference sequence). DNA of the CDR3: TGTGCCAGCAGCTTCGGACAGGGTGGCACTGAAGCTTTCTTT. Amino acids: CASSFGQGGTEAFF.

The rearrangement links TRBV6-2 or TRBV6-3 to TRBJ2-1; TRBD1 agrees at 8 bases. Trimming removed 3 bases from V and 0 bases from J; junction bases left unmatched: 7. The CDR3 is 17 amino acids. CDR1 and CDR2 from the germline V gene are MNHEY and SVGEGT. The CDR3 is CASSYSTGGLSYNEQFF. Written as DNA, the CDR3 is TGTGCCAGCAGTTATAGCACAGGGGGTCTCTCCTACAATGAGCAGTTCTTC.

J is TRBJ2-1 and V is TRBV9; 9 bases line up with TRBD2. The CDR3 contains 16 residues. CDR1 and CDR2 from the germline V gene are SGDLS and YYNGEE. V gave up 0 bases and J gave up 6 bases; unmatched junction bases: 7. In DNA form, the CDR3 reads TGTGCCAGCAGCGTAGTCGGCGGGAGGGCTATCAATGAGCAGTTCTTC. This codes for CASSVVGGRAINEQFF.

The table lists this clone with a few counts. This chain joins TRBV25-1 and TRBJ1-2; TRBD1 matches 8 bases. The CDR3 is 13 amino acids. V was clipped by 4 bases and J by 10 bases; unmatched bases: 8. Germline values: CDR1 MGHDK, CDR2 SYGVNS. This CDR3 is CASSVTGGVPYTF. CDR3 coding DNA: TGTGCCAGCAGTGTTACAGGGGGGGTCCCCTACACCTTC.

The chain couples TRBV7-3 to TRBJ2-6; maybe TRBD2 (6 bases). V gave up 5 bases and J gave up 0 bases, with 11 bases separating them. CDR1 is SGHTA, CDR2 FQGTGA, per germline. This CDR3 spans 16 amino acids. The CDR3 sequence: CASSRPGVSGANVLTF. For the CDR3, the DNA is TGTGCCAGCAGCCGGCCGGGGGTCTCTGGGGCCAACGTCCTGACTTTC.

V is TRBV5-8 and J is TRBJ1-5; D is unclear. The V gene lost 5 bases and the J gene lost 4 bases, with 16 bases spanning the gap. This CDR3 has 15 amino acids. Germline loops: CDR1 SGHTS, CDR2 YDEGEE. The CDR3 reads CASSPRGNQNQPQHF. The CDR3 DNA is TGTGCCAGCAGTCCCCGGGGAAACCAGAATCAGCCCCAGCATTTT. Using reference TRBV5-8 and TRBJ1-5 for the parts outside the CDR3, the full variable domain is EAGVTQSPTHLIKTRGQQATLRCSPISGHTSVYWYQQALGLGLQFLLWYDEGEERNRGNFPPRFSGRQFPNYSSELNVNALELEDSALYLCASSPRGNQNQPQHFGDGTRLSIL.

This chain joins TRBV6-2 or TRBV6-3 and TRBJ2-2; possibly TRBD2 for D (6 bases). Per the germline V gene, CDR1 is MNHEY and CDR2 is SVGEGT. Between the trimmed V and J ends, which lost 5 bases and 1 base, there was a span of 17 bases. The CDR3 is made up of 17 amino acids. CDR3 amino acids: CASSPREGRMNTGELFF. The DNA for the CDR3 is TGTGCCAGCAGTCCGCGGGAAGGACGGATGAACACCGGGGAGCTGTTTTTT.

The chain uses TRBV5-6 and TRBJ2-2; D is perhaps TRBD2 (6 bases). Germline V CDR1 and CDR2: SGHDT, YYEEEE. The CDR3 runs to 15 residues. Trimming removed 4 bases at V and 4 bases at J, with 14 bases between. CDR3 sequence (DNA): TGTGCCAGCAGCAAGCTAGCGCTGGTCACCGGGGAGCTGTTTTTT. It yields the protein CASSKLALVTGELFF.

The CDR3 DNA follows: TGTGCCAGCAGCCCCAGTGTGCTCGGGGGCTACACCTTC. It specifies CASSPSVLGGYTF. The chain links TRBV3-1 (or the pseudogene TRBV3-2) to TRBJ1-2; D remains ambiguous. This CDR3 has 13 residues. The ends were cut back, 4 bases at V and 8 bases at J, with 14 bases in the middle. The germline V gene has CDR1 LGHDT and CDR2 YNNKEL (reference sequence).

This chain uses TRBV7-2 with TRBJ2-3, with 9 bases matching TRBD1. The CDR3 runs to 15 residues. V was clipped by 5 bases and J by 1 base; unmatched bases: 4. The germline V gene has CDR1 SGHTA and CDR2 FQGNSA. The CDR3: CASSRGQGGTDTQYF. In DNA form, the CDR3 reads TGTGCCAGCAGCCGGGGACAGGGAGGCACAGATACGCAGTATTTT.

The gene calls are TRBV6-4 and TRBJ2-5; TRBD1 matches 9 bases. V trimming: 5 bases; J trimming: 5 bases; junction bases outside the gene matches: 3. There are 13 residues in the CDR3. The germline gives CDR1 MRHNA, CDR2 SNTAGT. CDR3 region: CASSQDRGETQYF. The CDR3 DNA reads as TGTGCCAGCAGTCAAGACAGGGGGGAGACCCAGTACTTC.

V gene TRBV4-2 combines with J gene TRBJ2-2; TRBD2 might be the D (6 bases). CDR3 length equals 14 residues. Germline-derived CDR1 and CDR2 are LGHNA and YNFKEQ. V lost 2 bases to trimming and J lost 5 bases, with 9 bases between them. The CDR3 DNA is TGTGCCAGCAGCCAACGCGGGAATACCGGGGAGCTGTTTTTT. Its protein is CASSQRGNTGELFF.

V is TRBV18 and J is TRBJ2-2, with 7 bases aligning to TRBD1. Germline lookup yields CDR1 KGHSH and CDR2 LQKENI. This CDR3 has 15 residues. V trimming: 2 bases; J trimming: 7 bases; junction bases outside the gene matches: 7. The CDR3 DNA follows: TGTGCCAGCTCACCAGACAGGGCGGCGAACGGGGAGCTGTTTTTT. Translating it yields CASSPDRAANGELFF.

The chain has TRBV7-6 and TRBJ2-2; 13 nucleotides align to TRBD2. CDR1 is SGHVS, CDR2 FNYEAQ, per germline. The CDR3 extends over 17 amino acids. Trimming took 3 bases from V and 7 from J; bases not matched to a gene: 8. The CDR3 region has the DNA TGTGCCAGCAGCTTGGTCAGGACTAGCGGGAGAATCGGGGAGCTGTTTTTT. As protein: CASSLVRTSGRIGELFF.

The DNA of the CDR3 is TGTGCCAGCAGTTCGACTAGCGGGAGGGCGGAGGAGCAGTACTTC. Its protein is CASSSTSGRAEEQYF. The chain is built from TRBV27 and TRBJ2-7, with TRBD2 matching over 14 bases. After removal of 4 bases from V and 7 bases from J, the junction contained 6 bases not matched to a gene. This CDR3 spans 15 amino acids. Germline V CDR1 and CDR2: MNHEY, SMNVEV (reference sequence).

In DNA form, the CDR3 reads TGTGCCAGCAGCCCGACTAGCGGTAATACGGGAGAGCAGTACTTC. It encodes CASSPTSGNTGEQYF. The rearrangement uses TRBV7-9 and TRBJ2-7, with 9 bases lining up with TRBD2. The V segment lost 5 bases and the J segment 7 bases; nucleotides outside the gene matches: 12. The CDR3 covers 15 residues. Germline-derived CDR1 and CDR2 are SEHNR and FQNEAQ (reference sequence).

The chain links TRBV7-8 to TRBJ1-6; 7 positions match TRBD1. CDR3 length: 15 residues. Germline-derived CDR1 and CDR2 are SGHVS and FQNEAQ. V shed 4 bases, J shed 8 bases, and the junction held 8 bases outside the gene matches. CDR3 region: CASSWMTGWDSPLHF. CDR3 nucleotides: TGTGCCAGCAGCTGGATGACAGGGTGGGATTCACCCCTCCACTTT.